The next 20 T cell receptor beta chains were all read from a single sample in a study of T cell repertoires and Cas9 in healthy adults. TCRdb's copy holds only in-frame clones and misses some; the assay was immunoSEQ multiplex PCR. There are about 1,400 clones in the sample; just over 75% occur only once, and 7.5% to 10% lies in the top ten. Sequencing was done on a sample of SpCas9-reactive Tregs (CD4+, CD25+, CD127-, CD137+, CD154-) from PBMCs; culture status not recorded. The receptor source for this set is a human donor in good health.

The chain combines TRBV11-3 with TRBJ2-1; 9 nucleotides line up with TRBD2. V gave up 5 bases and J gave up 5 bases; unmatched junction bases: 10. Germline loops: CDR1 SGHNT, CDR2 YENEEA. The CDR3 loop spans 16 amino acids. The CDR3 loop reads CASSKRAGGSNNEQFF. For the CDR3, the DNA is TGTGCCAGCAGCAAACGGGCGGGAGGGAGCAACAATGAGCAGTTCTTC.

V gene TRBV27 combines with J gene TRBJ1-6; D ambiguous. V dropped 6 bases and J dropped 7 bases, with 10 bases sitting between them. The CDR3 is 13 residues long. Germline CDR1 is MNHEY and CDR2 is SMNVEV (reference sequence). CDR3 nucleotides: TGTGCCAGCAGGGTGCCAGGAAATTCACCCCTCCACTTT. Translating gives CASRVPGNSPLHF.

The chain combines TRBV19 with TRBJ1-1; the D gene is possibly TRBD1 (6 bases). Germline V gives CDR1 LNHDA, CDR2 SQIVND (reference sequence). This CDR3 comprises 16 residues. V shed 5 bases and J shed 0 bases, with 16 bases lying between them. CDR3 protein: CASSAYRVPMNTEAFF. The CDR3 nucleotides read TGTGCCAGTAGTGCGTACAGGGTGCCGATGAACACTGAAGCTTTCTTT.

This chain links TRBV7-2 with TRBJ1-2; TRBD1 agrees at 8 bases. CDR3 size: 15 residues. The J segment lost 6 bases and the V segment lost 4 bases, leaving 10 bases of the junction unmatched. Looked up from germline, CDR1 is SGHTA and CDR2 is FQGNSA. CDR3 DNA: TGTGCCAGCAGCTCCCAACCCGGACAGGGCGATGGCTACACCTTC. Amino acids: CASSSQPGQGDGYTF.

This clone was seen a handful of times. The CDR3 spells CASSFMVQLLGTGWTEQFF. CDR3 DNA sequence: TGTGCCAGCAGCTTTATGGTTCAGCTATTAGGGACAGGGTGGACTGAGCAGTTCTTC. This chain links TRBV11-3 with TRBJ2-1, with 9 bases that match TRBD1. CDR1 and CDR2 from the germline V gene are SGHNT and YENEEA. Trimming removed 3 bases from V and 9 bases from J; junction bases left unmatched: 21. The CDR3 length is 19 residues.

The J gene is TRBJ1-6, the V gene TRBV6-5; tentatively, D is TRBD1 (5 bases). Between the trimmed V and J ends, which lost 4 bases and 6 bases, there was a span of 13 bases. The germline V gene has CDR1 MNHEY and CDR2 SVGAGI. This CDR3 has 15 amino acids. CDR3 in amino acids: CASSSQGKFNSPLHF. The CDR3 DNA reads TGTGCCAGCAGTTCTCAGGGAAAATTTAATTCACCCCTCCACTTT.

J is TRBJ1-1 and V is TRBV10-2, with no clear D. The CDR3 has 13 amino acids. Germline loops: CDR1 WSHSY, CDR2 SAAADI. Trimming cost V 6 bases and J 4 bases, with 12 bases left between them. CDR3 protein: CASRDLIGTEAFF. The CDR3 DNA follows: TGCGCCAGCAGGGACCTGATAGGCACTGAAGCTTTCTTT.

The chain links TRBV28 to TRBJ2-1; 7 bases fit TRBD2. Germline V gene data show CDR1 as MDHEN and CDR2 as SYDVKM. With V trimmed by 3 bases and J by 2 bases, 7 bases remained unmatched. The CDR3 spans 16 residues. CDR3 amino acids: CASSFGGSLTYNEQFF. The CDR3 DNA sequence: TGTGCCAGCAGTTTCGGCGGGAGCTTGACCTACAATGAGCAGTTCTTC.

The J gene is TRBJ1-1, the V gene TRBV5-1, with TRBD1 matching 7 bases. There are 14 residues in the CDR3. V shed 6 bases, J shed 1 base, and the junction held 6 bases outside the gene matches. Germline V gives CDR1 SGHRS, CDR2 YFSETQ. CDR3 sequence reads: CASIKGAGNTEAFF. The CDR3 nucleotides are TGCGCCAGCATCAAGGGGGCAGGGAACACTGAAGCTTTCTTT.

The rearrangement links TRBV14 to TRBJ2-5; maybe TRBD1 (5 bases). Germline CDR1 and CDR2: SGHDN and FVKESK. This CDR3 region has 14 residues. Trimming removed 4 bases at V and 6 bases at J, with 15 bases between. Here the CDR3 reads CASSPIGASKTQYF. CDR3 nucleotides: TGTGCCAGCAGCCCGATAGGGGCGAGTAAGACCCAGTACTTC. Full variable domain (outside the CDR3, taken from reference TRBV14 and TRBJ2-5): EAGVTQFPSHSVIEKGQTVTLRCDPISGHDNLYWYRRVMGKEIKFLLHFVKESKQDESGMPNNRFLAERTGGTYSTLKVQPAELEDSGVYFCASSPIGASKTQYFGPGTRLLVL.

V gene TRBV6-5 combines with J gene TRBJ1-2; D perhaps matches TRBD1 (5 bases). Germline CDR1 reads MNHEY; CDR2 reads SVGAGI. The length of the CDR3 is 13 residues. Trimming pared 6 bases from V and 4 bases from J, leaving 12 bases between. CDR3 nucleotides: TGTGCCAGCAGGAGGGGTAGGGGCTATGGCTACACCTTC. Translation gives CASRRGRGYGYTF.

The chain recombines TRBV19 with TRBJ1-2, with 8 nucleotides matching TRBD1. The CDR3 is 14 amino acids. Trimming removed 4 bases from V and 5 bases from J; junction bases left unmatched: 6. Germline V gene sequence: CDR1 LNHDA, CDR2 SQIVND (reference sequence). CDR3 sequence: CASSNWDRRYGYTF. The DNA for the CDR3 is TGTGCCAGTAGTAACTGGGACAGGCGGTATGGCTACACCTTC.

The genes are TRBV28 and TRBJ2-2; 11 bases fit TRBD2. This CDR3 contains 15 residues. CDR1 and CDR2 from the germline V gene are MDHEN and SYDVKM. The V gene end was trimmed by 5 bases and the J gene end by 5 bases; junction bases not matched to a gene: 4. In DNA, the CDR3 is TGTGCCAGCAGTCTGGGACTAGCGGAAACCGGGGAGCTGTTTTTT. Translation: CASSLGLAETGELFF.

The chain carries TRBV19 and TRBJ1-3, with 10 nucleotides matching TRBD1. The germline V gene has CDR1 LNHDA and CDR2 SQIVND (reference sequence). CDR3 size: 19 residues. With 2 bases clipped from V and 3 bases from J, the junction kept 13 bases outside the gene matches. DNA of the CDR3: TGTGCCAGTAGTATATTTACCGGGACAGGGGCCTTTCGTGGAAACACCATATATTTT. It translates to CASSIFTGTGAFRGNTIYF.

The rearrangement uses TRBV7-6 and TRBJ2-7; TRBD1 aligns across 7 bases. The CDR3 runs 12 residues. The trim removed 5 bases at V and 3 bases at J, leaving 1 base unmatched. From germline, CDR1 is SGHVS and CDR2 FNYEAQ. CDR3 nucleotide sequence: TGTGCCAGCAGCAACAGGGGCTACGAGCAGTACTTC. Encoded protein: CASSNRGYEQYF.

V is TRBV9 and J is TRBJ1-5; possibly TRBD1 for D (6 bases). Germline values: CDR1 SGDLS, CDR2 YYNGEE. The length of the CDR3 is 13 residues. Trimming cost V 3 bases and J 4 bases, with 8 bases left between them. The DNA for the CDR3 is TGTGCCAGCAGCGGAACAGGGAATCAGCCCCAGCATTTT. Amino acids: CASSGTGNQPQHF.

The chain recombines TRBV27 with TRBJ2-5; D gene unclear. Germline CDR1 and CDR2: MNHEY and SMNVEV (reference sequence). V was cut by 0 bases and J by 5 bases, with 13 bases left in between. This CDR3 region has 15 residues. CDR3 in DNA: TGTGCCAGCAGTTTATCGGGTGGGCTTCTGGAGACCCAGTACTTC. Translation gives CASSLSGGLLETQYF.

The table lists this clone with a count of one. This chain links TRBV19 with TRBJ2-2, with TRBD1 matching over 7 bases. After removal of 10 bases from V and 5 bases from J, the junction contained 10 bases not matched to a gene. Germline assignment: CDR1 LNHDA and CDR2 SQIVND (reference sequence). There are 14 residues in the CDR3. The CDR3 sequence: CATRDRTITGELFF. In DNA, the CDR3 is TGTGCCACTCGGGACAGAACAATTACCGGGGAGCTGTTTTTT. The full variable domain, completed using reference TRBV19 and TRBJ2-2, is DGGITQSPKYLFRKEGQNVTLSCEQNLNHDAMYWYRQDPGQGLRLIYYSQIVNDFQKGDIAEGYSVSREKKESFPLTVTSAQKNPTAFYLCATRDRTITGELFFGEGSRLTVL.

This clone ranks as large. This chain connects TRBV7-2 to TRBJ1-3; D gene uncertain. The germline V gene has CDR1 SGHTA and CDR2 FQGNSA. V was cut by 0 bases and J by 0 bases, with 6 bases left in between. The CDR3 is made up of 15 amino acids. CDR3 sequence reads: CASSLAWSSGNTIYF. The DNA for the CDR3 is TGTGCCAGCAGCTTAGCCTGGTCCTCTGGAAACACCATATATTTT. The full variable domain, with the rest looked up from reference TRBV7-2 and TRBJ1-3, is GAGVSQSPSNKVTEKGKDVELRCDPISGHTALYWYRQSLGQGLEFLIYFQGNSAPDKSGLPSDRFSAERTGGSVSTLTIQRTQQEDSAVYLCASSLAWSSGNTIYFGEGSWLTVV.

The genes are TRBV29-1 and TRBJ2-1; D ambiguous. Germline CDR1 is SQVTM and CDR2 is ANQGSEA. CDR3 size: 13 residues. V lost 6 bases, J lost 5 bases, and 14 bases lay in between. CDR3 sequence: CSVRTPEHNEQFF. CDR3 DNA: TGCAGCGTCCGGACCCCGGAACACAATGAGCAGTTCTTC.